The clone carrying this T cell receptor (beta chain) was found many times. Its antigen is not identified. TCRdb recomputed calls from the reads with MiXCR, one row per CDR3 protein. Of about 260,000 distinct CDR3 sequences in the sample, approximately 14% were seen once. CDR1 and CDR2 (germline): SGHTA, FQGNSA. Deletions cut 5 bases from V and 5 bases from J, with 18 bases between. This CDR3 has 15 residues. This entry belongs to a study of T cell repertoires in cytomegalovirus infection. Across the study: Carrying CMV and the relevant HLA type showed in public TCR beta signatures.

Findings and limits, study-wide: Cumulated frequencies of public TCR beta families served to identify carriers of CMV plus the relevant HLA. In two of eight donors, the top clonotype was HLA-C-restricted CMV-specific.

Input material: PBMCs. The chain joins TRBV7-2 to TRBJ2-5; possibly TRBD1 or TRBD2 for D (5 bases each). The sequence derives from a human donor in good health (CMV status not recorded). Some clones in this sample may be carry-over from other donors' samples. The CDR3 here is CASSPPGRLTETQYF. DNA for the CDR3: TGTGCCAGCAGCCCGCCGGGACGCCTAACGGAGACCCAGTACTTC.